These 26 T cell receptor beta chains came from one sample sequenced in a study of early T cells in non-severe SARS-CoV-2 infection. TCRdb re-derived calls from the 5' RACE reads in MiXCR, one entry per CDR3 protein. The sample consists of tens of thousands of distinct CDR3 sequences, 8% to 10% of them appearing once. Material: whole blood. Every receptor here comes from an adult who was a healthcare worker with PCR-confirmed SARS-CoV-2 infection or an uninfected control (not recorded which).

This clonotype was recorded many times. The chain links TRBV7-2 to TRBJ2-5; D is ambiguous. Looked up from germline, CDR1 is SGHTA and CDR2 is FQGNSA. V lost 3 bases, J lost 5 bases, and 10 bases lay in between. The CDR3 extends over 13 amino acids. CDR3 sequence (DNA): TGTGCCAGCAGCTTTCTATCAATGGAGACCCAGTACTTC. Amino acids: CASSFLSMETQYF.

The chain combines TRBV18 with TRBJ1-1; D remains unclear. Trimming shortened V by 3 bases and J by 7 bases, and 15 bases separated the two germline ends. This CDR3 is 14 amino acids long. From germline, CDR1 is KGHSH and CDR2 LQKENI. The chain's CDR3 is CASSPARGDGEAFF. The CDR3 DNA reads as TGTGCCAGCTCACCTGCGCGAGGCGACGGTGAAGCTTTCTTT.

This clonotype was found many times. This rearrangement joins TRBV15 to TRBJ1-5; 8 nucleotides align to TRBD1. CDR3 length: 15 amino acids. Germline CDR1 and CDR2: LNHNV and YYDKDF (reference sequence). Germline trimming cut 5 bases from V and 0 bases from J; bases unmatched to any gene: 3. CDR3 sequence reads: CATSGGQVSNQPQHF. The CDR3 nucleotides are TGTGCCACCAGCGGGGGACAGGTTAGCAATCAGCCCCAGCATTTT.

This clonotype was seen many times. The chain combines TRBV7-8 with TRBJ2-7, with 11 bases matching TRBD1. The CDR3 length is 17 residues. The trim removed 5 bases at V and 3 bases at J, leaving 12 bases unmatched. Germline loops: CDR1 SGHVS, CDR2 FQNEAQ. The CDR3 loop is CASSGGQGVVTRYEQYF. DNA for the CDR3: TGTGCCAGCAGCGGGGGACAGGGGGTAGTCACCCGCTACGAGCAGTACTTC.

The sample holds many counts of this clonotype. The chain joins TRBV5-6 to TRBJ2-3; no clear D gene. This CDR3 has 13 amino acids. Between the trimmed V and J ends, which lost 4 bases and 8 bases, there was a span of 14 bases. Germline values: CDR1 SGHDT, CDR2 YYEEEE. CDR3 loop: CASSPRTLPTQYF. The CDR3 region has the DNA TGTGCCAGCAGCCCACGGACCCTACCTACGCAGTATTTT. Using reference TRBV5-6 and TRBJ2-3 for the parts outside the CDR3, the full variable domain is DAGVTQSPTHLIKTRGQQVTLRCSPKSGHDTVSWYQQALGQGPQFIFQYYEEEERQRGNFPDRFSGHQFPNYSSELNVNALLLGDSALYLCASSPRTLPTQYFGPGTRLTVL.

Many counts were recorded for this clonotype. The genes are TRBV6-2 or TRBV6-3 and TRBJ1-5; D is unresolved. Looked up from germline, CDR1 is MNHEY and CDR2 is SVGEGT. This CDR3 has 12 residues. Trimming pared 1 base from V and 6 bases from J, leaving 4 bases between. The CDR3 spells CASSYFSQPQHF. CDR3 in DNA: TGTGCCAGCAGTTACTTTAGTCAGCCCCAGCATTTT.

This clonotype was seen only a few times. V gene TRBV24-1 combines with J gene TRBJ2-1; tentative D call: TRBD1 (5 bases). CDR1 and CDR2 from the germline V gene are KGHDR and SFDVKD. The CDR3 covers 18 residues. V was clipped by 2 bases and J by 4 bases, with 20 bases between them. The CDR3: CATSDSTQTALGYNEQFF. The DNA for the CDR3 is TGTGCCACCAGTGATTCCACCCAGACAGCCCTGGGGTACAATGAGCAGTTCTTC.

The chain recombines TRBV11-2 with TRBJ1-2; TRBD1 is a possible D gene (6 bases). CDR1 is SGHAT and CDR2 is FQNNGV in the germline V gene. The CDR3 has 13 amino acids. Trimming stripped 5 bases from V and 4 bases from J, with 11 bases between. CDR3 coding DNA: TGTGCCAGCAGCCCGGACAGTTCCTATGGCTACACCTTC. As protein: CASSPDSSYGYTF.

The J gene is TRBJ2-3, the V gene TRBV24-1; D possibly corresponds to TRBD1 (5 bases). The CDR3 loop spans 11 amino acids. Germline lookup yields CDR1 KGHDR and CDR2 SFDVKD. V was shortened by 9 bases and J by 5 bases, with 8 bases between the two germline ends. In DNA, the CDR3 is TGTGCCACCGGCAGGGAAGATACGCAGTATTTT. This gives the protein CATGREDTQYF.

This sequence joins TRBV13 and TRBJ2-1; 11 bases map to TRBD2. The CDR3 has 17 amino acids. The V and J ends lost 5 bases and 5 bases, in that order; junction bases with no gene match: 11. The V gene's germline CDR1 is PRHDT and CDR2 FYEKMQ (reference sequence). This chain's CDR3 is CASSPAGWGLADNEQFF. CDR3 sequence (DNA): TGTGCCAGCAGCCCCGCGGGATGGGGACTAGCGGACAATGAGCAGTTCTTC.

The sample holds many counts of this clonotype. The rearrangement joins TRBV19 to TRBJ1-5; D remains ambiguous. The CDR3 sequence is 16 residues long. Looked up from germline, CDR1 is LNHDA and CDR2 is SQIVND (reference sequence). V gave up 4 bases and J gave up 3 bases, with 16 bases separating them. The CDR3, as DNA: TGTGCCAGTAGTAACCCTTTTGGGCGGAACAATCAGCCCCAGCATTTT. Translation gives CASSNPFGRNNQPQHF.

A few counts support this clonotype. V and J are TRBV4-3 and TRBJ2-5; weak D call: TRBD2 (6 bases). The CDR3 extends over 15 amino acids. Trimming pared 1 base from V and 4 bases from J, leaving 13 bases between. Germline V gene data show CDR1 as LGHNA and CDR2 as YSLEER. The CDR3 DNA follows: TGCGCCAGCAGCCAAGGCCAAGGGCGGGGAGAGACCCAGTACTTC. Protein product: CASSQGQGRGETQYF.

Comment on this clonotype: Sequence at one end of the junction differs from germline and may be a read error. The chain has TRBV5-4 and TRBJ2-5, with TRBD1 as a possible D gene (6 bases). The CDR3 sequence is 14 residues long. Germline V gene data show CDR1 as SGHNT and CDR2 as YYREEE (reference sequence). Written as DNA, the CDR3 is TGTGTCAGCAGCTCATGGGACACCCAGTGGACCCAGTACTTC. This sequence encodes CVSSSWDTQWTQYF.

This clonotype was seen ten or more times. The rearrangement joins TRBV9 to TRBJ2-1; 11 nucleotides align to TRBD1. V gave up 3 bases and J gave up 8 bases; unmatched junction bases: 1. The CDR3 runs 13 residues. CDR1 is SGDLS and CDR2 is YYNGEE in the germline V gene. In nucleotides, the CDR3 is TGTGCCAGCAGCGGGACAGGGGGCGATGAGCAGTTCTTC. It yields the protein CASSGTGGDEQFF.

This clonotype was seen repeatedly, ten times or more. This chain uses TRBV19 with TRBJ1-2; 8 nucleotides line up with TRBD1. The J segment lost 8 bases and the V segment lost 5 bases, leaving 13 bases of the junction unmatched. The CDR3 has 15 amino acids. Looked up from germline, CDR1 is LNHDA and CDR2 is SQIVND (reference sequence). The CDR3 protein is CASSPTGQGVSGYTF. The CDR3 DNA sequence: TGTGCCAGTAGTCCTACCGGACAGGGAGTTTCGGGCTACACCTTC.

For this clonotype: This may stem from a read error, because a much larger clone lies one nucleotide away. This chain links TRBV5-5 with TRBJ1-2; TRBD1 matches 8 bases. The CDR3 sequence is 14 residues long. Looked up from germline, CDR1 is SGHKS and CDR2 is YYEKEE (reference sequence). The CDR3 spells CVSSLAGQDIRYTF. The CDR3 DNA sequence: TGTGTCAGCAGCCTGGCGGGACAGGATATCCGCTACACCTTC.

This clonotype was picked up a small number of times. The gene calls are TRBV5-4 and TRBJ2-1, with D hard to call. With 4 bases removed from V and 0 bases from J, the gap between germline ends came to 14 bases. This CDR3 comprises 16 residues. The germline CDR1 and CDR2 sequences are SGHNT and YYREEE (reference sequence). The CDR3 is CASSARHYSSYNEQFF. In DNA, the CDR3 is TGTGCCAGCAGCGCCCGTCACTACAGCTCCTACAATGAGCAGTTCTTC. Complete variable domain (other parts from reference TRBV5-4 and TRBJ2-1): ETGVTQSPTHLIKTRGQQVTLRCSSQSGHNTVSWYQQALGQGPQFIFQYYREEENGRGNFPPRFSGLQFPNYSSELNVNALELDDSALYLCASSARHYSSYNEQFFGPGTRLTVL.

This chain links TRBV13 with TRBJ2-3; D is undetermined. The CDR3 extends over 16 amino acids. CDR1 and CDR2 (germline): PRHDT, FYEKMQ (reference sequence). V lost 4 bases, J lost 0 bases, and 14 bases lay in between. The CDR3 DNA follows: TGTGCCAGCAGCTCTAGTGAGACAAAAAGCACAGATACGCAGTATTTT. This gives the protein CASSSSETKSTDTQYF.

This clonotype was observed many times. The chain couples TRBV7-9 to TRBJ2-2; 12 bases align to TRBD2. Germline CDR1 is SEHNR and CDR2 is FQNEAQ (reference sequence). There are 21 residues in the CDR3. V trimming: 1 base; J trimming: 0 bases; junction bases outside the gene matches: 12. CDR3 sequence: CASSLVRYIGLAGSNTGELFF. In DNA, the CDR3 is TGTGCCAGCAGCTTAGTAAGATATATCGGACTAGCGGGATCGAACACCGGGGAGCTGTTTTTT.

In DNA form, the CDR3 reads TGTGCCAGCAGTGCTAGCGGGAGAAACAATGAGCAGTTCTTC. It yields the protein CASSASGRNNEQFF. J is TRBJ2-1 and V is TRBV6-4; 10 bases map to TRBD2. The CDR3 contains 14 residues. V shed 4 bases and J 5 bases; nucleotides not matched to a gene: 2. The germline V gene encodes CDR1 MRHNA and CDR2 SNTAGT.

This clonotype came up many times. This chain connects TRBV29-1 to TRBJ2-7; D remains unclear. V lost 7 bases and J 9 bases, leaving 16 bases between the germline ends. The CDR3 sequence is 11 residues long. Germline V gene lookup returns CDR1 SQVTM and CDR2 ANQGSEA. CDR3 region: CSAMNEFRQYF. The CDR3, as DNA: TGCAGCGCCATGAACGAGTTTCGGCAGTACTTC.

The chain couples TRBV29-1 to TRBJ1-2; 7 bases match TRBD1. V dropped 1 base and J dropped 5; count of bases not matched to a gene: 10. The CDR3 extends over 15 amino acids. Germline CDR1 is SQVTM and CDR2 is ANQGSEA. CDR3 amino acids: CSVEGRGTVGYGYTF. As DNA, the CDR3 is TGCAGCGTTGAAGGCCGCGGGACAGTCGGATATGGCTACACCTTC.

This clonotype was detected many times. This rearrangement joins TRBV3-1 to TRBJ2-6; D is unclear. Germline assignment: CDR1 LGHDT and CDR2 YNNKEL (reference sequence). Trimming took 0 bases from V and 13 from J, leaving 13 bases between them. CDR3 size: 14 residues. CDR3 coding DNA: TGTGCCAGCAGCCAAGATCTCCAGGTACAGGTCCTGACTTTC. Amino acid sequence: CASSQDLQVQVLTF.

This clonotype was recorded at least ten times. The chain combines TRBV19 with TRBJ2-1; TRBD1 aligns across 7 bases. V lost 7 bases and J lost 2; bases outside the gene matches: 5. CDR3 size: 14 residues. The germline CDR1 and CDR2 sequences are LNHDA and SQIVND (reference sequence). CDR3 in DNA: TGTGCCAGTAAGCGACAGGGCGCCTACAATGAGCAGTTCTTC. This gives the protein CASKRQGAYNEQFF.

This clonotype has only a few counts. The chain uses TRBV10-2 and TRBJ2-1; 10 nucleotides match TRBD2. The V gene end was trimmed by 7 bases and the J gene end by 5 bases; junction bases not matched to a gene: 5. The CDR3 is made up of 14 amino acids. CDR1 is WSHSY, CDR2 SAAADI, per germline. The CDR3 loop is CASKASGRNNEQFF. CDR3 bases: TGCGCCAGCAAGGCTAGCGGGAGAAACAATGAGCAGTTCTTC.

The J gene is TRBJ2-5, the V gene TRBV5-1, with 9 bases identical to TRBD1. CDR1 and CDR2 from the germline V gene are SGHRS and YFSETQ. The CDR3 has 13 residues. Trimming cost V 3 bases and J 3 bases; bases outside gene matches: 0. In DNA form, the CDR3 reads TGCGCCAGCAGCTGGACAGGGGAAGAGACCCAGTACTTC. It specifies CASSWTGEETQYF.